The 22 T cell receptor beta chains below all came from one sample that was sequenced in a study of blood T cell repertoires in COVID-19 (dated by TCRdb to the early 2020s). Libraries were built with the immunoSEQ multiplex PCR assay. TCRdb retrieved this table from immuneACCESS and kept in-frame rearrangements only. Not all clones are present; in checked studies, unresolved V genes account for under half, and no reason is known for the remainder. The sample includes about 400,000 clones, with roughly 90% observed a single time. About 0.89% of the sample is in the top ten clones. Sequencing was carried out using PBMCs or T cells enriched from blood (not recorded which). The source of these receptors is a woman in her 30s with acute COVID-19.

This clone was detected once. The V and J genes are TRBV3-1 (or the pseudogene TRBV3-2) and TRBJ1-2, with TRBD1 identical over 8 bases. Germline loops: CDR1 LGHDT, CDR2 YNNKEL (reference sequence). The CDR3 is made up of 16 amino acids. V shed 4 bases and J 5 bases; nucleotides not matched to a gene: 12. CDR3 DNA: TGTGCCAGCAGCCGGGAAGGGACAGGCGGTGCGTATGGCTACACCTTC. Translation: CASSREGTGGAYGYTF.

This clone was observed once. The chain uses TRBV6-2 or TRBV6-3 and TRBJ2-2, with 7 nucleotides matching TRBD1. The CDR3 is 17 amino acids. The junction had 6 bases not matched to a gene; V was cut back by 2 bases and J by 0 bases. Germline CDR1 MNHEY, CDR2 SVGEGT. The CDR3 DNA reads TGTGCCAGCAGTTACCCGAAGACAGGGTCGAACACCGGGGAGCTGTTTTTT. Residues: CASSYPKTGSNTGELFF.

The rearrangement uses TRBV19 and TRBJ1-2; no definite D call. CDR3 length: 13 amino acids. Per germline, CDR1 LNHDA and CDR2 SQIVND (reference sequence). The V end lost 7 bases, the J end lost 5 bases, and 14 bases lay between the germline ends. CDR3 in amino acids: CASKERGPYGYTF. In DNA, the CDR3 is TGTGCCAGTAAGGAACGCGGGCCTTATGGCTACACCTTC.

The chain has TRBV27 and TRBJ2-7; 9 bases map to TRBD1. CDR3 size: 14 residues. Germline-derived CDR1 and CDR2 are MNHEY and SMNVEV (reference sequence). The J segment lost 2 bases and the V segment lost 1 base, leaving 0 bases of the junction unmatched. DNA of the CDR3: TGTGCCAGCAGTTTATGGACAGGGGCCTACGAGCAGTACTTC. It translates to CASSLWTGAYEQYF.

The rearrangement joins TRBV28 to TRBJ2-7; D is perhaps TRBD1 (6 bases). CDR1 MDHEN and CDR2 SYDVKM come from the germline V gene. CDR3 size: 14 residues. Trimming took off 5 bases at V and 2 bases at J, with 13 bases between the two ends. Here the CDR3 DNA reads TGTGCCAGCAGTCCCGGGACACCAACCTACGAGCAGTACTTC. Translating it yields CASSPGTPTYEQYF.

The chain couples TRBV27 to TRBJ1-2; 11 positions match TRBD1. Germline V CDR1 and CDR2: MNHEY, SMNVEV (reference sequence). This CDR3 is 16 amino acids long. With 8 bases clipped from V and 5 bases from J, the junction kept 13 bases outside the gene matches. CDR3 region: CASLRTGGYPIYGYTF. DNA for the CDR3: TGTGCCAGCTTAAGGACAGGGGGCTACCCAATTTATGGCTACACCTTC.

This chain links TRBV6-1 with TRBJ2-3, with TRBD2 matching 11 bases. J was trimmed by 13 bases and V by 3 bases; bases with no gene match: 12. Germline loops: CDR1 MNHNS, CDR2 SASEGT. The CDR3 runs 15 residues. CDR3 DNA sequence: TGTGCCAGCAGTGACATTACTAGCGGGGGTCGACAGGAGTATTTT. Translated, it gives CASSDITSGGRQEYF.

The rearrangement links TRBV5-8 to TRBJ2-5; TRBD2 agrees at 10 bases. With V trimmed by 4 bases and J by 2 bases, 11 bases remained unmatched. Germline values: CDR1 SGHTS, CDR2 YDEGEE. This CDR3 is built from 17 residues. CDR3 region: CASSSGTSETTQETQYF. The CDR3 nucleotides are TGTGCCAGCAGCAGCGGGACTAGCGAGACGACTCAAGAGACCCAGTACTTC.

This chain uses TRBV7-7 with TRBJ2-2, with a weak D call TRBD1 (5 bases). CDR3 length: 19 residues. Trimming stripped 3 bases from V and 4 bases from J, with 24 bases between. Germline CDR1 SSHAT, CDR2 FNYEAQ (reference sequence). The CDR3 nucleotides read TGTGCCAGCAGCTTGCTACGATTGGGCAGGTCAGGGCTCACCGGGGAGCTGTTTTTT. This codes for CASSLLRLGRSGLTGELFF.

This clone was found a few times. The chain has TRBV6-5 and TRBJ1-5; 9 nucleotides agree with TRBD1. V lost 5 bases, J lost 6 bases, and 5 bases stayed unmatched. The CDR3 covers 14 residues. CDR1 is MNHEY, CDR2 SVGAGI, per germline. The CDR3, as DNA: TGTGCCAGCAGTCAGGGGACAGGGCTTCAGCCCCAGCATTTT. It encodes CASSQGTGLQPQHF.

The CDR3 DNA sequence: TGCAGCGTTGAAACTCTTATTCCGAGGACACCCTACTACGAGCAGTACTTC. This translates into CSVETLIPRTPYYEQYF. The gene calls are TRBV29-1 and TRBJ2-7; D is possibly TRBD1 (5 bases). Germline assignment: CDR1 SQVTM and CDR2 ANQGSEA. This CDR3 spans 17 amino acids. The ends were cut back, 2 bases at V and 3 bases at J, with 23 bases in the middle.

V and J are TRBV9 and TRBJ2-1; D not certain. This CDR3 is 13 amino acids long. Trimming took off 2 bases at V and 6 bases at J, with 9 bases between the two ends. The germline V gene has CDR1 SGDLS and CDR2 YYNGEE. CDR3 sequence (DNA): TGTGCCAGCAGCGTGAAGAGAAGCAATGAGCAGTTCTTC. Amino acids: CASSVKRSNEQFF.

This clone was counted only a few times. This CDR3 is CASSPRGGNEQFF. CDR3 bases: TGTGCCAGCAGCCCCCGGGGGGGGAATGAGCAGTTCTTC. J is TRBJ2-1 and V is TRBV7-3, with 8 bases fitting TRBD2. Germline V gene data show CDR1 as SGHTA and CDR2 as FQGTGA. V trimming: 5 bases; J trimming: 7 bases; junction bases outside the gene matches: 4. The CDR3 contains 13 residues.

The gene calls are TRBV6-2 or TRBV6-3 and TRBJ1-2; no definite D call. This CDR3 is built from 14 residues. Trimming stripped 5 bases from V and 0 bases from J, with 10 bases between. Germline V CDR1 and CDR2: MNHEY, SVGEGT. The CDR3 coding sequence is TGTGCCAGCAGTAGACTAGGGCCTAACTATGGCTACACCTTC. It translates to CASSRLGPNYGYTF.

V and J are TRBV7-9 and TRBJ2-7; D is possibly TRBD1 (6 bases). With 5 bases removed from V and 2 bases from J, the gap between germline ends came to 13 bases. From germline, CDR1 is SEHNR and CDR2 FQNEAQ (reference sequence). This CDR3 has 14 residues. CDR3 sequence reads: CASSRPGQAYEQYF. CDR3 bases: TGTGCCAGCAGCCGCCCGGGACAAGCCTACGAGCAGTACTTC. The full variable domain, completed using reference TRBV7-9 and TRBJ2-7, is DTGVSQNPRHKITKRGQNVTFRCDPISEHNRLYWYRQTLGQGPEFLTYFQNEAQLEKSRLLSDRFSAERPKGSFSTLEIQRTEQGDSAMYLCASSRPGQAYEQYFGPGTRLTVT.

V gene TRBV2 combines with J gene TRBJ1-1; D is undetermined. In germline, CDR1 is SNHLY, CDR2 FYNNEI. The CDR3 is made up of 15 amino acids. The germline V and J ends were trimmed by 2 bases and 0 bases, with 10 bases remaining between them. The DNA for the CDR3 is TGTGCCAGCAGTGAATTGGGCCCAATGAACACTGAAGCTTTCTTT. This encodes CASSELGPMNTEAFF.

The chain carries TRBV2 and TRBJ2-2; 7 bases align to TRBD2. The CDR3 has 17 residues. The V gene end was trimmed by 6 bases and the J gene end by 5 bases; junction bases not matched to a gene: 15. CDR1 and CDR2 (germline): SNHLY, FYNNEI. CDR3 amino acids: CASRLRQSGVGTGELFF. In nucleotides, the CDR3 is TGTGCCAGCAGGCTAAGGCAGAGCGGGGTCGGGACCGGGGAGCTGTTTTTT.

This chain links TRBV4-3 with TRBJ2-1, with TRBD2 identical over 7 bases. This CDR3 spans 18 amino acids. Germline V lookup: CDR1 LGHNA, CDR2 YSLEER. Germline trimming cut 0 bases from V and 7 bases from J; bases unmatched to any gene: 15. The CDR3: CASSQELLASPKRNEQFF. The CDR3, as DNA: TGCGCCAGCAGCCAAGAGCTACTAGCGTCCCCTAAAAGGAATGAGCAGTTCTTC.

This rearrangement joins TRBV10-3 to TRBJ1-1; 7 bases are shared with TRBD1. Germline lookup yields CDR1 ENHRY and CDR2 SYGVKD. Trimming at V came to 7 bases and at J to 1 base, leaving 9 bases not matched to a gene. This CDR3 is built from 15 residues. CDR3 loop: CAITRQGEGNTEAFF. For the CDR3, the DNA is TGTGCCATCACCAGACAGGGAGAAGGGAACACTGAAGCTTTCTTT.

The chain is built from TRBV7-6 and TRBJ2-1; TRBD1 matches at 8 bases. Looked up from germline, CDR1 is SGHVS and CDR2 is FNYEAQ. The trim removed 3 bases at V and 9 bases at J, leaving 7 bases unmatched. This CDR3 is built from 14 residues. The CDR3 bases are TGTGCCAGCAGCTTCGGGCAGGGGGCTAGTGAGCAGTTCTTC. Translated: CASSFGQGASEQFF.

V gene TRBV6-5 combines with J gene TRBJ1-2; D is possibly TRBD1 (5 bases). Trimming pared 2 bases from V and 9 bases from J, leaving 10 bases between. The CDR3 sequence is 12 residues long. CDR1 and CDR2 from the germline V gene are MNHEY and SVGAGI. CDR3 bases: TGTGCCAGCAGTTACCAGGGTGGAAGCTACACCTTC. This translates into CASSYQGGSYTF.

This clone turned up a few times. CDR3 bases: TGTGCCAGCAGCGACTTACGGGGTGGATATGGCTACACCTTC. The encoded protein is CASSDLRGGYGYTF. The chain uses TRBV6-5 and TRBJ1-2; D gene unclear. The V end lost 6 bases, the J end lost 5 bases, and 16 bases lay between the germline ends. This CDR3 spans 14 amino acids. CDR1 and CDR2 (germline): MNHEY, SVGAGI.